The 16 T cell receptor beta chains below all came from one sample that was sequenced in a study of T cells in lung cancer brain metastases. Data came from immunoSEQ multiplex PCR; TCRdb stores just in-frame clones and leaves some out. In the table there are under 5,000 clones, about 85% of which are singletons. Source material: tumor tissue from the primary lung tumor. Receptor source: a woman between 50 and 59 years old with non-small cell lung cancer.

The V and J genes are TRBV4-2 and TRBJ2-3; 7 bases line up with TRBD2. The CDR3 consists of 15 residues. V shed 6 bases, J shed 4 bases, and the junction held 10 bases outside the gene matches. Germline loops: CDR1 LGHNA, CDR2 YNFKEQ. CDR3 sequence (DNA): TGTGCCAGCAGTCCAAGCGGGGCAATCTCAGATACGCAGTATTTT. Its translation: CASSPSGAISDTQYF.

CDR3 nucleotide sequence: TGTGCCAGCAGCTCTGACGAGACAGATACGCAGTATTTT. Translation: CASSSDETDTQYF. The chain has TRBV6-4 and TRBJ2-3; no firm D call. CDR1 and CDR2 (germline): MRHNA, SNTAGT. The CDR3 contains 13 residues. Between the trimmed V and J ends, which lost 6 bases and 3 bases, there was a span of 10 bases.

The chain recombines TRBV6-1 with TRBJ1-5; TRBD1 might be the D (5 bases). This CDR3 is built from 13 residues. V was cut by 6 bases and J by 4 bases, with 10 bases left in between. From germline, CDR1 is MNHNS and CDR2 SASEGT. Written as DNA, the CDR3 is TGTGCCAGCAGCGTGCAGGGAAATCAGCCCCAGCATTTT. Its protein product is CASSVQGNQPQHF.

This chain connects TRBV7-9 to TRBJ2-1; 9 nucleotides line up with TRBD1. Unmatched junction bases numbered 12, after V lost 1 base and J lost 8 bases. CDR1 SEHNR and CDR2 FQNEAQ come from the germline V gene (reference sequence). This CDR3 region has 17 residues. CDR3 DNA: TGTGCCAGCAGCTTAGACGAGAAGGGGACAGGGCGCTATGAGCAGTTCTTC. It codes for CASSLDEKGTGRYEQFF.

This sequence joins TRBV7-9 and TRBJ2-3; 9 bases agree with TRBD2. Germline V gene lookup returns CDR1 SEHNR and CDR2 FQNEAQ (reference sequence). The V and J ends lost 8 bases and 0 bases, in that order; junction bases with no gene match: 3. CDR3 length equals 14 residues. The CDR3: CASLAGGSTDTQYF. The CDR3 nucleotides are TGTGCCAGCTTGGCGGGAGGGAGCACAGATACGCAGTATTTT.

The chain has TRBV2 and TRBJ2-3, with 7 nucleotides matching TRBD1. Trimming cost V 6 bases and J 0 bases; bases outside gene matches: 6. This CDR3 spans 15 amino acids. The germline CDR1 and CDR2 sequences are SNHLY and FYNNEI. CDR3 amino acids: CASRPWTGSTDTQYF. In nucleotides, the CDR3 is TGTGCCAGCAGACCCTGGACAGGAAGCACAGATACGCAGTATTTT.

This rearrangement joins TRBV6-5 to TRBJ1-5, with 9 bases fitting TRBD1. The CDR3 is 15 residues long. V was pared by 4 bases and J by 4 bases, with 5 bases of the junction left unmatched. CDR1 is MNHEY and CDR2 is SVGAGI in the germline V gene. In nucleotides, the CDR3 is TGTGCCAGCAGTTCCGGGACAGGGAGAAATCAGCCCCAGCATTTT. Translation gives CASSSGTGRNQPQHF.

In nucleotides, the CDR3 is TGTGCCAGTAGTATCGGGGAGGGGGAATTCGCTTTCTTT. Amino acids: CASSIGEGEFAFF. J is TRBJ1-1 and V is TRBV19, with TRBD1 as a possible D gene (6 bases). CDR3 length: 13 residues. Between the trimmed V and J ends, which lost 3 bases and 11 bases, there was a span of 16 bases. From germline, CDR1 is LNHDA and CDR2 SQIVND (reference sequence).

This rearrangement joins TRBV11-2 to TRBJ1-1; no clear D. V lost 5 bases, J lost 3 bases, and 7 bases lay in between. This CDR3 has 12 amino acids. Germline-derived CDR1 and CDR2 are SGHAT and FQNNGV. CDR3 sequence reads: CASSHRDTEAFF. The CDR3 DNA follows: TGTGCCAGCAGCCACAGAGACACTGAAGCTTTCTTT.

V is TRBV5-6 and J is TRBJ1-5, with D unclear. CDR1 SGHDT and CDR2 YYEEEE come from the germline V gene. The CDR3 runs to 17 residues. V was cut by 2 bases and J by 4 bases, with 19 bases left in between. The CDR3 DNA follows: TGTGCCAGCAGCTTCTTCTCTCTCGGAATTTCAAATCAGCCCCAGCATTTT. Amino acids: CASSFFSLGISNQPQHF.

The chain recombines TRBV4-1 with TRBJ2-2; TRBD2 agrees at 12 bases. Germline CDR1 MGHRA, CDR2 YSYEKL. V lost 3 bases and J lost 7; bases outside the gene matches: 9. The CDR3 has 17 residues. The CDR3 sequence is CASSHPSGRAGDGELFF. The CDR3 coding sequence is TGCGCCAGCAGCCATCCTAGCGGGAGGGCCGGGGACGGGGAGCTGTTTTTT.

The rearrangement links TRBV6-4 to TRBJ2-1, with 8 bases that match TRBD2. The germline V gene has CDR1 MRHNA and CDR2 SNTAGT. This CDR3 has 15 amino acids. The ends lost 0 bases at V and 2 bases at J; junction bases unmatched: 0. As DNA, the CDR3 is TGTGCCAGCAGTGACTCTAGCGGGGCCTACAATGAGCAGTTCTTC. Its translation is CASSDSSGAYNEQFF.

This chain uses TRBV5-1 with TRBJ2-1, with 9 bases fitting TRBD1. In germline, CDR1 is SGHRS, CDR2 YFSETQ. The junction had 0 bases not matched to a gene; V was cut back by 0 bases and J by 2 bases. This CDR3 contains 15 residues. The CDR3 bases are TGCGCCAGCAGCTTGGGACAGGGGGCCTACAATGAGCAGTTCTTC. It yields the protein CASSLGQGAYNEQFF.

The V call is TRBV12-5, the J call TRBJ1-1; D ambiguous. Germline assignment: CDR1 LGHNT and CDR2 FRNRAP. Trimming stripped 0 bases from V and 8 bases from J, with 10 bases between. The CDR3 spans 13 residues. The CDR3 reads CASGLVPPDEAFF. The CDR3 DNA is TGTGCTAGTGGTTTGGTACCGCCAGACGAAGCTTTCTTT.

The chain joins TRBV7-9 to TRBJ2-3; the D gene could be TRBD1 or TRBD2 (5 bases each). Deletions cut 1 base from V and 2 bases from J, with 13 bases between. The germline V gene has CDR1 SEHNR and CDR2 FQNEAQ (reference sequence). CDR3 length: 16 residues. CDR3 in amino acids: CASSLVYGGDTDTQYF. As DNA, the CDR3 is TGTGCCAGCAGCTTAGTATATGGGGGAGACACAGATACGCAGTATTTT.

CDR3 DNA sequence: TGTGCCAGCAGAATCCTCGGACAGAATCAGCCCCAGCATTTT. Amino acids: CASRILGQNQPQHF. The chain combines TRBV19 with TRBJ1-5; TRBD1 might be the D (6 bases). The germline V and J ends were trimmed by 9 bases and 4 bases, with 16 bases remaining between them. The CDR3 consists of 14 residues. Germline V gives CDR1 LNHDA, CDR2 SQIVND (reference sequence).